This T cell receptor (beta chain) was retrieved from a study of metastatic and nonmetastatic thyroid tumors. No treatment of any kind had been given to any patient before thyroid surgery. TCRdb called clones again from the PCR reads with MiXCR. The table records approximately 21,000 clones, 25% to 30% of them present only once. There are many counts of this clone. Material: blood. This TCR derives from a female donor with papillary thyroid cancer or a benign thyroid nodule (not recorded which). Some clones in this sample may be carry-over from other donors' samples.

The DNA of the CDR3 is TGTGCCAGCAGTTTCAAGAGTGCTAATCAGCCCCAGCATTTT. It translates to CASSFKSANQPQHF. The genes are TRBV12-3 or TRBV12-4 and TRBJ1-5; D gene uncertain. The CDR3 length is 14 residues. The V end was cut by 3 bases, the J end by 4 bases, with 10 bases between.